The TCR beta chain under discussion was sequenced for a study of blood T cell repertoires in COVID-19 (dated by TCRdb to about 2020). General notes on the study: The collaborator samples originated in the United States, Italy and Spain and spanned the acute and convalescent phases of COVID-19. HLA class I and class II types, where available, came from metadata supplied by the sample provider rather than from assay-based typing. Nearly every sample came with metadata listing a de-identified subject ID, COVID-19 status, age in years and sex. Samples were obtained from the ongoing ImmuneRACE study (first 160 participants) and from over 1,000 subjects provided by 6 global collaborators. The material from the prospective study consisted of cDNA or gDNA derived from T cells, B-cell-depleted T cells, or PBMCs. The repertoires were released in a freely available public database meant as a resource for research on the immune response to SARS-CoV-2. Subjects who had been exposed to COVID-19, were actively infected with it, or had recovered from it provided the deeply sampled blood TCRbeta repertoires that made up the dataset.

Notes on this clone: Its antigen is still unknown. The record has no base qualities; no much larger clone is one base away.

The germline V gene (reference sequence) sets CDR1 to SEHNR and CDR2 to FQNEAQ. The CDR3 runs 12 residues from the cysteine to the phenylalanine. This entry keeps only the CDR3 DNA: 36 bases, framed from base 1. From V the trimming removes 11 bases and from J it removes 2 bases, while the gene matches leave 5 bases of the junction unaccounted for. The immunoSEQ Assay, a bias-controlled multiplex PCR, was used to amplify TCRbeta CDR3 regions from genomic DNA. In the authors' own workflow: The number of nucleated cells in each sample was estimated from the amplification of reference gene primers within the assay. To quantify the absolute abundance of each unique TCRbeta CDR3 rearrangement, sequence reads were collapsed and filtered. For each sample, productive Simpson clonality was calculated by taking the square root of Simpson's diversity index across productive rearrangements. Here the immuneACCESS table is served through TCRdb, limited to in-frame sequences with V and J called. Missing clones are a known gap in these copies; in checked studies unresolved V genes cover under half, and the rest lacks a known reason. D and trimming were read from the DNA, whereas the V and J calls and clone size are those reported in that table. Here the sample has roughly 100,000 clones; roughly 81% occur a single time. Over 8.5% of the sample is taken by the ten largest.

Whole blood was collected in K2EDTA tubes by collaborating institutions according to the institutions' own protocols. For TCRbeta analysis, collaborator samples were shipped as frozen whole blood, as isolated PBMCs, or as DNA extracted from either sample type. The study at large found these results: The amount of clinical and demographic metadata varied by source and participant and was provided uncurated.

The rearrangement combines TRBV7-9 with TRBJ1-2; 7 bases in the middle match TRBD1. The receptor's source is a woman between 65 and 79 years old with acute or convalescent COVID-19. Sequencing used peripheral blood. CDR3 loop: CAGQVGNYGYTF. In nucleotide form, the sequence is TGTGCCGGACAGGTGGGAAACTATGGCTACACCTTC.